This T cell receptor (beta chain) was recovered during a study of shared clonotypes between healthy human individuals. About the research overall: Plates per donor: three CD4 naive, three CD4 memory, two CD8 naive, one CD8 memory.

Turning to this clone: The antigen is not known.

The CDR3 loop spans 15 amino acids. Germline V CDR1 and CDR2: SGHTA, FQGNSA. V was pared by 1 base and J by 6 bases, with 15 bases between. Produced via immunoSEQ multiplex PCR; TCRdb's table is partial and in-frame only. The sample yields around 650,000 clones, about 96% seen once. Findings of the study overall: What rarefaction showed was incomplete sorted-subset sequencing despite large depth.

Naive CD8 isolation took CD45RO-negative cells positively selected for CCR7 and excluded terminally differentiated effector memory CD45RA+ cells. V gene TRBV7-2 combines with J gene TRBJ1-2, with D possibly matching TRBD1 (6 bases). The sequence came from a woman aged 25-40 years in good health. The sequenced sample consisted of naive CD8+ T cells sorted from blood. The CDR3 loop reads CASSLVAPGGHGYTF. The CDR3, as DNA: TGTGCCAGCAGCTTAGTAGCGCCCGGGGGGCATGGCTACACCTTC.